This is a list of T cell receptor beta chains from one sample in a study of blood T cells in healthy people across ages. Using its own MiXCR run on the 5' RACE reads, TCRdb lists one record per CDR3 protein. The table records hundreds of thousands of distinct CDR3 sequences, over 45% of them present only once. The source material was blood. The receptors here all came from a man aged 25-45 years in good health. Both conserved end residues are trimmed from each CDR3. D genes are given only for firm matches.

d_gene,v_gene,CDR3aa
-,TRBV6-2/TRBV6-3,ASSYSPSRLNNEQY
-,TRBV29-1,SAHGSGGTDEQF
TRBD2,TRBV4-1,ASSLAGGQGEQF
-,TRBV25-1,ASSQGSEVYDYT
-,TRBV6-1,ASMRSRGADEQY
-,TRBV7-2,ASSYPWPEGTEAF
-,TRBV7-9,ASSSVGAVPDDGNEQF
-,TRBV6-5,ASRSYTEQF
-,TRBV6-5,ASSYAAPETQY
TRBD1,TRBV12-3/TRBV12-4,ASSPGSGGSYVGYT
-,TRBV6-6,ASSYGGNGYT
TRBD2,TRBV5-1,ASTPVGTSSNEQF
TRBD2,TRBV27,ASSPGGEYYEQY
TRBD2,TRBV11-1,ASSLVGLRTSAEGSCNEQF